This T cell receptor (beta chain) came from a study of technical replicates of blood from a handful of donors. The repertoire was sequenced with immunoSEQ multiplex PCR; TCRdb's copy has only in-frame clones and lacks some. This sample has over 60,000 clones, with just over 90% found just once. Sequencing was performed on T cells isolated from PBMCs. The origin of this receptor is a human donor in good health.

This CDR3 is CASSLEGRINQPQHF. The CDR3 region has the DNA TGTGCCAGCAGCTTAGAGGGGCGGATAAATCAGCCCCAGCATTTT. The gene calls are TRBV7-2 and TRBJ1-5; a possible D gene is TRBD1 (5 bases). Germline CDR1 SGHTA, CDR2 FQGNSA. CDR3 length equals 15 residues. The V end lost 1 base, the J end lost 4 bases, and 11 bases lay between the germline ends.